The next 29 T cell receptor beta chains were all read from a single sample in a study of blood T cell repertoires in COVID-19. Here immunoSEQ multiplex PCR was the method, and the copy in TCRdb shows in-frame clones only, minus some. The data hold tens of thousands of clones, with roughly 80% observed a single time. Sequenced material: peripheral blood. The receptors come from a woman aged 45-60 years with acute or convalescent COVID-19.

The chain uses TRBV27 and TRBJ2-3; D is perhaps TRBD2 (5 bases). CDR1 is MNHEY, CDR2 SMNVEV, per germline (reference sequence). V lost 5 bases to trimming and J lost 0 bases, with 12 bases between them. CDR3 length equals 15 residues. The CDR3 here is CASSATDWSTDTQYF. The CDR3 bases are TGTGCCAGCAGTGCGACGGACTGGAGCACAGATACGCAGTATTTT.

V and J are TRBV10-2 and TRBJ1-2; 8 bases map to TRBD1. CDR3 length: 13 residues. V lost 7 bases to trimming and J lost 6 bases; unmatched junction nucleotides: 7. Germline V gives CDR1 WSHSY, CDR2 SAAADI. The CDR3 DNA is TGCGCCAGCATGTTACAGGGGGTAGATGGCTACACCTTC. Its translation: CASMLQGVDGYTF.

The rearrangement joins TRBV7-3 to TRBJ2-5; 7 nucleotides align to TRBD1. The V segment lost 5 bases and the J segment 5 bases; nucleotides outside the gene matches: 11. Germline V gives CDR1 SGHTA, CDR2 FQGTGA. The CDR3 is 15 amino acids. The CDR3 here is CASSPSTGKAETQYF. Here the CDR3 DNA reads TGTGCCAGCAGCCCCTCGACAGGGAAGGCGGAGACCCAGTACTTC. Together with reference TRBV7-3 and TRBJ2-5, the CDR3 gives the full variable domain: GAGVSQTPSNKVTEKGKYVELRCDPISGHTALYWYRQSLGQGPEFLIYFQGTGAADDSGLPNDRFFAVRPEGSVSTLKIQRTERGDSAVYLCASSPSTGKAETQYFGPGTRLLVL.

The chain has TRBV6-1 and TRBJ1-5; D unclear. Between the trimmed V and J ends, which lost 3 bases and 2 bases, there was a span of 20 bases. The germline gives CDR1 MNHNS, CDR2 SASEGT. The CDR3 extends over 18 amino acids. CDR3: CASSDNPAGRLGNQPQHF. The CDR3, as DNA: TGTGCCAGCAGTGATAATCCAGCGGGCAGGCTGGGCAATCAGCCCCAGCATTTT.

CDR3 residues: CATGTSGRYEQYF. The DNA of the CDR3 is TGTGCCACAGGGACTAGCGGGCGATACGAGCAGTACTTC. V gene TRBV27 combines with J gene TRBJ2-7; 12 bases match TRBD2. Germline assignment: CDR1 MNHEY and CDR2 SMNVEV (reference sequence). The length of the CDR3 is 13 residues. V lost 10 bases and J lost 4; bases outside the gene matches: 5.

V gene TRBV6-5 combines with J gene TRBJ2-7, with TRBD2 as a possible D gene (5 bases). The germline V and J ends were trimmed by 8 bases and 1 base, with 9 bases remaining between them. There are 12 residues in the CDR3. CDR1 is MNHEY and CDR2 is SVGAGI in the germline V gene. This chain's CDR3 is CASRGPSYEQYF. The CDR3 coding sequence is TGTGCCAGCCGAGGGCCGTCCTACGAGCAGTACTTC.

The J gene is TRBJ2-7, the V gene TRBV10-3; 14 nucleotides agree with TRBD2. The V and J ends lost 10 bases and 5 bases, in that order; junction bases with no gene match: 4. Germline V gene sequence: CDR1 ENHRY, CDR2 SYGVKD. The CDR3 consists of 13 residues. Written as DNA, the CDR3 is TGTGCCACCAAGGGACTAGCGGGGGACGAGCAGTACTTC. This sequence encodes CATKGLAGDEQYF.

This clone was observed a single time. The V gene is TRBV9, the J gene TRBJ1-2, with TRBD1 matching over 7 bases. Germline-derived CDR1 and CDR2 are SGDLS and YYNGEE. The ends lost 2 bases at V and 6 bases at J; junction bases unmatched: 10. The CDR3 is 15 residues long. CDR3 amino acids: CASSVAGGQGNGYTF. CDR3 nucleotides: TGTGCCAGCAGCGTTGCAGGGGGGCAAGGGAATGGCTACACCTTC.

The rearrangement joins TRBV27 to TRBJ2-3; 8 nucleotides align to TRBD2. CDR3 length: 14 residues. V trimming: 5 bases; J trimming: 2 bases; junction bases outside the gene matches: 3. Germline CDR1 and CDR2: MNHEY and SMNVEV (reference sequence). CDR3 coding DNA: TGTGCCAGCAGTCGCGGGGGGTCCACAGATACGCAGTATTTT. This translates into CASSRGGSTDTQYF.

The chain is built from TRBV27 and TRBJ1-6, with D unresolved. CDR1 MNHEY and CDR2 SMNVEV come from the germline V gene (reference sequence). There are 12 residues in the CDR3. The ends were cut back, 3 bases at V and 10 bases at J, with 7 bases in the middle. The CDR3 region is CASSFDRSPLHF. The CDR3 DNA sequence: TGTGCCAGCAGTTTCGATCGGTCACCCCTCCACTTT.

CDR3 residues: CASSSRQGNSPLHF. The CDR3 region has the DNA TGTGCCAGCAGTTCCCGACAGGGTAATTCACCCCTCCACTTT. This chain links TRBV11-1 with TRBJ1-6; 7 bases agree with TRBD1. Germline V lookup: CDR1 SGHAT, CDR2 FQDESV (reference sequence). This CDR3 region has 14 residues. V lost 6 bases to trimming and J lost 6 bases; unmatched junction nucleotides: 5.

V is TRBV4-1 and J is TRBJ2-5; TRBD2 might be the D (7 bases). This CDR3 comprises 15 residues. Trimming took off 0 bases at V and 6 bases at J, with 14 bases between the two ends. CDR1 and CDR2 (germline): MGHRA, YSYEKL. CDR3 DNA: TGCGCCAGCAGCCAAGATTTAGGGGGGGCGAAGACCCAGTACTTC. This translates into CASSQDLGGAKTQYF.

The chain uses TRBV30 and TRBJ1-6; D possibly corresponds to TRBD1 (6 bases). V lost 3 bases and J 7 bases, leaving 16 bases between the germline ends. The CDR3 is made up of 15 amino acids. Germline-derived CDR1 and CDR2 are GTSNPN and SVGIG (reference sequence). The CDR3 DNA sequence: TGTGCCTGGAGAAGTAGGGGGGGGGCCAATTCACCCCTCCACTTT. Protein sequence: CAWRSRGGANSPLHF.

CDR3 loop: CASSLSYRANTEAFF. CDR3 nucleotide sequence: TGTGCCAGCAGTTTATCGTACAGGGCCAACACTGAAGCTTTCTTT. This rearrangement joins TRBV27 to TRBJ1-1, with TRBD1 as a possible D gene (6 bases). The CDR3 has 15 residues. The V end was cut by 0 bases, the J end by 2 bases, with 10 bases between. Germline lookup yields CDR1 MNHEY and CDR2 SMNVEV (reference sequence).

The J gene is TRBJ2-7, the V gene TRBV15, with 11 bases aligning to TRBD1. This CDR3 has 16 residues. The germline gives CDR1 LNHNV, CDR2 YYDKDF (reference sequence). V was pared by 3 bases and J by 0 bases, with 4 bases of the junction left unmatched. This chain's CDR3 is CATSRDRGPSSYEQYF. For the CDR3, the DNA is TGTGCCACCAGCAGGGACAGGGGGCCAAGCTCCTACGAGCAGTACTTC.

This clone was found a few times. CDR3: CASSLADSIIEAFF. In DNA form, the CDR3 reads TGTGCCAGCAGCTTAGCGGACAGTATAATTGAAGCTTTCTTT. The gene calls are TRBV7-2 and TRBJ1-1; D might be TRBD1 (6 bases). Germline CDR1 and CDR2: SGHTA and FQGNSA. The CDR3 is 14 amino acids. The germline V and J ends were trimmed by 0 bases and 7 bases, with 12 bases remaining between them.

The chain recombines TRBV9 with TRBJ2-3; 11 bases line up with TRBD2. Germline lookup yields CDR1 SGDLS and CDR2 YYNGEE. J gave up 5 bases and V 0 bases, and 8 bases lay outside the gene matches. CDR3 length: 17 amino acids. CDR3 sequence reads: CASSVGLAGGLGDTQYF. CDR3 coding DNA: TGTGCCAGCAGCGTAGGTTTAGCGGGGGGGCTTGGAGATACGCAGTATTTT. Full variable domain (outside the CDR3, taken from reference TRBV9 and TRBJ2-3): DSGVTQTPKHLITATGQRVTLRCSPRSGDLSVYWYQQSLDQGLQFLIQYYNGEERAKGNILERFSAQQFPDLHSELNLSSLELGDSALYFCASSVGLAGGLGDTQYFGPGTRLTVL.

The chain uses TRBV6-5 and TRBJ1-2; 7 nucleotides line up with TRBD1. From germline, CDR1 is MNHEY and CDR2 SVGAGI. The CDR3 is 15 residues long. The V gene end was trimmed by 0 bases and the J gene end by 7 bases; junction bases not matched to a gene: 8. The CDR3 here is CASSYSKTGLGGYTF. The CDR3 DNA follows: TGTGCCAGCAGTTACTCGAAGACAGGGCTTGGTGGCTACACCTTC.

CDR3 sequence reads: CASSYLVAGGPRELFF. The CDR3 region has the DNA TGTGCCAGCAGTTACCTAGTGGCGGGGGGCCCGAGGGAGCTGTTTTTT. This chain links TRBV6-6 with TRBJ2-2, with 8 bases aligning to TRBD2. This CDR3 has 16 amino acids. Germline V gene data show CDR1 as MNHNY and CDR2 as SVGAGI (reference sequence). Unmatched junction bases numbered 11, after V lost 2 bases and J lost 9 bases.

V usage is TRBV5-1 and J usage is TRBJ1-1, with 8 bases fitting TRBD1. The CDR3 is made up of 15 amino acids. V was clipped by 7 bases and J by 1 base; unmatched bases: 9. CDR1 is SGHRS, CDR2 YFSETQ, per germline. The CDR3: CASGKQGASNTEAFF. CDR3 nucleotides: TGCGCCAGCGGGAAGCAGGGGGCATCGAACACTGAAGCTTTCTTT.

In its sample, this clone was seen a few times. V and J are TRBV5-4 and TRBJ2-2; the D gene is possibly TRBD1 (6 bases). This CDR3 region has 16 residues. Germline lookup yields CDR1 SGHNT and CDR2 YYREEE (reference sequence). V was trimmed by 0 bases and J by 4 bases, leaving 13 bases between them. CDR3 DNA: TGTGCCAGCAGCTTGGACAGGGTTCGTAGCACCGGGGAGCTGTTTTTT. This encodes CASSLDRVRSTGELFF. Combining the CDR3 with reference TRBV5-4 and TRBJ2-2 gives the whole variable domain ETGVTQSPTHLIKTRGQQVTLRCSSQSGHNTVSWYQQALGQGPQFIFQYYREEENGRGNFPPRFSGLQFPNYSSELNVNALELDDSALYLCASSLDRVRSTGELFFGEGSRLTVL.

CDR3 sequence reads: CASSEEGEGSEPQHF. The CDR3 coding sequence is TGTGCCAGCAGTGAGGAAGGTGAGGGATCCGAGCCCCAGCATTTT. The genes are TRBV25-1 and TRBJ1-5; unclear D gene. The CDR3 consists of 15 residues. Between the trimmed V and J ends, which lost 3 bases and 8 bases, there was a span of 17 bases. In germline, CDR1 is MGHDK, CDR2 SYGVNS. Combining the CDR3 with reference TRBV25-1 and TRBJ1-5 gives the whole variable domain EADIYQTPRYLVIGTGKKITLECSQTMGHDKMYWYQQDPGMELHLIHYSYGVNSTEKGDLSSESTVSRIRTEHFPLTLESARPSHTSQYLCASSEEGEGSEPQHFGDGTRLSIL.

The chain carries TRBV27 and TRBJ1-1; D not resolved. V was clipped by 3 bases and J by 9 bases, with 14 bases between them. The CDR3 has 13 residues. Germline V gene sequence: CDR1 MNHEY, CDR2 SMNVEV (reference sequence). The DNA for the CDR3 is TGTGCCAGCAGTTTTGGGAGAAAGGAAAAAGCTTTCTTT. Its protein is CASSFGRKEKAFF.

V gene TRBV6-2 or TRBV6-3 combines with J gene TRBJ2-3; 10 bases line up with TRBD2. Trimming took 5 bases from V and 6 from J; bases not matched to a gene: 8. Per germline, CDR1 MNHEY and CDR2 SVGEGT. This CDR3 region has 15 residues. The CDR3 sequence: CASSNPGTSEDTQYF. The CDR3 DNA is TGTGCCAGCAGTAATCCCGGGACTAGCGAGGATACGCAGTATTTT.

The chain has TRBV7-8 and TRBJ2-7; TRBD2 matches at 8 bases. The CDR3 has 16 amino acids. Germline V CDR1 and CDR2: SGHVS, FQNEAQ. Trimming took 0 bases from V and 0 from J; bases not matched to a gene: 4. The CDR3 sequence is CASSLASAGGSYEQYF. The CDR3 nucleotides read TGTGCCAGCAGCTTAGCGTCCGCGGGGGGCTCCTACGAGCAGTACTTC. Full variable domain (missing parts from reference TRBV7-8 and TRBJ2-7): GAGVSQSPRYKVAKRGQDVALRCDPISGHVSLFWYQQALGQGPEFLTYFQNEAQLDKSGLPSDRFFAERPEGSVSTLKIQRTQQEDSAVYLCASSLASAGGSYEQYFGPGTRLTVT.

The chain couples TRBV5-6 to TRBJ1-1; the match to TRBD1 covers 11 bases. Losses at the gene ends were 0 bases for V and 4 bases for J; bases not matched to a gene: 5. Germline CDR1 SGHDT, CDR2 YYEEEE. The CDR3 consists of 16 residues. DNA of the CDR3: TGTGCCAGCAGCTTGGCCGCGGGACAGGGGGTCACTGAAGCTTTCTTT. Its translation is CASSLAAGQGVTEAFF.

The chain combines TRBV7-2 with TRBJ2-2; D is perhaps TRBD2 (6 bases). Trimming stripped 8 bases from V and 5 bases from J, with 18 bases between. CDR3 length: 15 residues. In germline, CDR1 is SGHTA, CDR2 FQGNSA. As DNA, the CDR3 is TGTGCCAGCCTCGAACCGGGGAGGCGGACCGGGGAGCTGTTTTTT. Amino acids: CASLEPGRRTGELFF.

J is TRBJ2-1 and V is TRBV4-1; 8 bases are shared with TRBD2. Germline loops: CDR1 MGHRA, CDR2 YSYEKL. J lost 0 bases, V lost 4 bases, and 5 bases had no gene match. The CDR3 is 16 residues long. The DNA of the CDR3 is TGCGCCAGCAGCCTTGGACTAGCAAGCTCCTACAATGAGCAGTTCTTC. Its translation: CASSLGLASSYNEQFF.

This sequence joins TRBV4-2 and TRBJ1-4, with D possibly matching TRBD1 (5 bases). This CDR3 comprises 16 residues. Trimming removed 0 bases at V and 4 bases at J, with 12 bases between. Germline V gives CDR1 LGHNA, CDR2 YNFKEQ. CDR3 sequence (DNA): TGTGCCAGCAGCCAAGATCCCCGGGGGGGTAATGAAAAACTGTTTTTT. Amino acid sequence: CASSQDPRGGNEKLFF.